These T cell receptor beta chains were read from a single sample in a study of blood T cell repertoires in COVID-19. Method: immunoSEQ multiplex PCR; TCRdb's copy keeps in-frame clones and lacks some. The sample lists 200,000 to 250,000 clones, less than 90% occurring once. Input material: PBMCs or T cells enriched from blood (not recorded which). The receptors were sampled from a woman aged 45 to 65 in a cohort exposed to, infected with or recovered from COVID-19 (not recorded which). Both conserved end residues are trimmed from each CDR3. Fields, in order: J gene, V gene, CDR3 protein.

TRBJ2-3,TRBV7-2,ASSLVSGGGYRTDTQY
TRBJ2-5,TRBV5-1,ASSLISTSQETQY
TRBJ1-5,TRBV10-3,AIKGGSNQPQH
TRBJ2-1,TRBV7-2,ASSSGLASGNEQF
TRBJ1-2,TRBV30,ASSGSEGYT
TRBJ2-1,TRBV5-1,ASSFYGQGEVEQF
TRBJ2-2,TRBV4-2,ASSQESSSNTGELF
TRBJ1-3,TRBV6-5,ASSRTKASGNTIY
TRBJ2-2,TRBV5-3,ARIGTGTNTGELF
TRBJ2-3,TRBV3-1/TRBV3-2,ASSQDSGLADIFYTDTQY